The next 8 T cell receptor beta chains were all read from a single sample in a study of CD8+ T cells in alopecia areata. Once RNA had been extracted, it was reverse transcribed into cDNA to act as the sequencing template. Clones were sequenced by immunoSEQ multiplex PCR, and TCRdb holds only the in-frame ones, with some missing. The sample has about 190,000 clones, 55% to 70% seen once. Treatment of the sample: oral pan-JAK inhibitor, 5-10 mg twice daily. This specimen consisted of CD4+ T cells sorted from blood, obtained at week 4, from a patient treated with tofacitinib. The receptors originated from a human donor with alopecia areata.

The rearrangement links TRBV7-2 to TRBJ2-5; the D is unclear. There are 12 residues in the CDR3. Trimming stripped 5 bases from V and 1 base from J, with 5 bases between. Germline CDR1 is SGHTA and CDR2 is FQGNSA. CDR3 DNA sequence: TGTGCCAGCAGCGAGATCCAAGAGACCCAGTACTTC. Its protein is CASSEIQETQYF.

The CDR3 nucleotides are TGTGCCTGGAGAGGCCAGTACCAAGAGACCCAGTACTTC. Protein sequence: CAWRGQYQETQYF. This sequence joins TRBV30 and TRBJ2-5; D not certain. Germline values: CDR1 GTSNPN, CDR2 SVGIG (reference sequence). V was trimmed by 3 bases and J by 0 bases, leaving 8 bases between them. This CDR3 contains 13 residues.

The rearrangement links TRBV6-5 to TRBJ1-2; TRBD1 agrees at 9 bases. CDR1 is MNHEY, CDR2 SVGAGI, per germline. This CDR3 has 14 amino acids. With 6 bases clipped from V and 7 bases from J, the junction kept 9 bases outside the gene matches. The CDR3: CASSERTGASGYTF. Written as DNA, the CDR3 is TGTGCCAGCAGCGAAAGGACAGGGGCAAGTGGCTACACCTTC.

This clone was recorded only once. J is TRBJ1-1 and V is TRBV30, with D unresolved. Germline assignment: CDR1 GTSNPN and CDR2 SVGIG (reference sequence). The CDR3 has 14 amino acids. V gave up 0 bases and J gave up 0 bases, with 8 bases separating them. CDR3 nucleotides: TGTGCCTGGAGTGTAATGTTGGTGAACACTGAAGCTTTCTTT. It yields the protein CAWSVMLVNTEAFF.

The chain recombines TRBV6-5 with TRBJ1-6, with TRBD1 as a possible D gene (5 bases). CDR1 and CDR2 (germline): MNHEY, SVGAGI. Trimming removed 2 bases at V and 10 bases at J, with 12 bases between. The CDR3 covers 14 residues. The CDR3 is CASSYRGDSSPLHF. The CDR3 nucleotides read TGTGCCAGCAGTTACAGAGGGGATTCCTCACCCCTCCACTTT.

This clone turned up a few times. The CDR3 sequence: CASSRSGGGGETQYF. The CDR3 bases are TGTGCCAGCAGCCGGTCCGGAGGAGGGGGCGAGACCCAGTACTTC. The V call is TRBV7-2, the J call TRBJ2-5; the D gene is possibly TRBD1 (7 bases). V gave up 5 bases and J gave up 5 bases, with 18 bases separating them. This CDR3 is built from 15 residues. CDR1 and CDR2 from the germline V gene are SGHTA and FQGNSA.

The chain links TRBV5-1 to TRBJ1-1; 10 nucleotides match TRBD1. CDR1 and CDR2 from the germline V gene are SGHRS and YFSETQ. V trimming: 3 bases; J trimming: 7 bases; junction bases outside the gene matches: 3. This CDR3 comprises 13 residues. As DNA, the CDR3 is TGCGCCAGCAGCTCCGGGACAGGGGTTGAAGCTTTCTTT. This gives the protein CASSSGTGVEAFF. Using reference TRBV5-1 and TRBJ1-1 for the parts outside the CDR3, the full variable domain is KAGVTQTPRYLIKTRGQQVTLSCSPISGHRSVSWYQQTPGQGLQFLFEYFSETQRNKGNFPGRFSGRQFSNSRSEMNVSTLELGDSALYLCASSSGTGVEAFFGQGTRLTVV.

V usage is TRBV4-3 and J usage is TRBJ2-1; the match to TRBD2 covers 15 bases. This CDR3 region has 15 residues. The V segment lost 0 bases and the J segment 12 bases; nucleotides outside the gene matches: 3. Germline CDR1 LGHNA, CDR2 YSLEER. CDR3 region: CASSQEGLAGGPQFF. The CDR3 bases are TGCGCCAGCAGCCAAGAGGGACTAGCGGGAGGACCGCAGTTCTTC.